Listed here is a single T cell receptor beta chain. This clonotype was found many times. The clone's antigen remains unknown. Qualities for individual bases were not recorded, and no much larger clone is one base off. Libraries of naive CD8 T cells were built from about 20,000 to 1,000,000 sorted cells, with 10%, 30% or 50% of the purified RNA used. Naive CD8 T cells, defined as CD8+CD4-CCR7+CD45RA+, were FACS-sorted into RLT Plus buffer on a BD FACSAria II. Nine to eleven TCR copies' worth of Jurkat RNA were spiked into roughly 17,000-1,100,000 naive CD8 T cell samples to test detection sensitivity. CD8 T cells were enriched with RosetteSep CD8+ T Cell Enrichment Cocktail and Ficoll-Paque, followed by ACK red cell lysis. The data derive from a study of molecular identifiers for immune sequencing clone quantification (dated by TCRdb to 2017 to 2018). Regarding the research as a whole: For a replicate experiment, RNA from roughly 21,000 or 96,000 naive CD8 T cells was divided into five aliquots, and four of the five aliquots were sequenced. CD8 T cells were used in a methods study to benchmark molecular-identifier clustering-based TCR repertoire sequencing (MIDCIRS) and TCR RNA copy counting.

General study outcomes and caveats: Modeling estimated approximately 3 recovered TCR RNA copies per cell, compared with about 9.3 by digital PCR, which implies about 30% capture efficiency. Clones above 20 RNA copies held over 97% of molecules in CMV-specific effector cells but under 1% in naive cells. When barcode sub-clustering was omitted, TCR diversity was inflated by chimeric consensus sequences, with chimeras reaching as high as 47%. The naive libraries included spiked-in Jurkat TCR RNA (roughly nine copies' worth), and this RNA is not part of the donor repertoire. The sizes of highly expanded clones could end up underestimated when identical TCR molecules share a barcode. Spiked-in Jurkat TCR RNA equal to a single cell's worth was reported to be detectable even within 1,200,000 naive CD8 T cells.

The receptor library was made with PCR. Reads for this sample came from a NextSeq 500. Bulk TCR libraries were prepared as previously described, using TCR primers listed in Table S5. The Qiagen AllPrep DNA/RNA kit was used to purify total RNA. Before any analysis, reads coming from multiple sequencing runs of the same library were combined into one pool. Per the source publication's procedure: Reads were retained only if their TCR constant sequence matched exactly, and those retained reads were trimmed to 150 nt and grouped according to their 12-nt molecular barcodes. Within each barcode group, reads were sub-clustered at a 15% Levenshtein threshold, and quality-weighted consensus sequences were built per RNA molecule. Non-functional sequences were filtered out, along with any lower-count sequence sitting one edit away from another sequence. Based on a fit of two negative binomial distributions, barcode sub-clusters having less than 20% of the maximum read count were discarded. Through fastp at Q25 and MiXCR, TCRdb rebuilt clones from the public reads, retaining in-frame beta chains. Each CDR3 protein appears once, grouped with its most common genes and DNA. It is TCRdb's table, rather than the study itself, that gives the V and J calls and clone size. In this sample the table shows around 320,000 distinct CDR3 sequences, 24% of which occur a single time. The ten largest clones capture about 0.71% of the sample.

The cysteine opens and the phenylalanine closes a CDR3 of 17 amino acids. Only CDR3 DNA remains: 51 bases, in frame from the first base. CDR1 SEHNR and CDR2 FQNEAQ are derived from the germline V gene (reference sequence). V was cut back by 4 bases and J by 2 bases, leaving a gap of 21 bases between them. Sequenced sample: naive CD8+ T cells from blood, with Jurkat cell RNA spiked in. The cell subset or site label on this specimen signifies: FACS-sorted CD8+CD4-CCR7+CD45RA+ naive T cells. The sequence was collected from a human donor in good health. Some libraries in this study had Jurkat cell RNA spiked in. The chain is encoded by TRBV7-9 joined to TRBJ2-7, with TRBD2 as a weak D call on 6 bases. The CDR3 protein: CASSSAVRGTETYEQYF. The sequenced DNA: TGTGCCAGCAGCTCCGCGGTCCGTGGGACTGAAACCTACGAGCAGTACTTC.